This T cell receptor beta chain comes out of a study of beta chain features in type 1 diabetes. Study details: Cell yields, age and gender were similar between patients and healthy donors.

Findings and limits, study-wide: When Type 1 diabetes patients were examined, their TCRB CDR3s proved moderately but significantly shorter in all four CD4+ subsets. The analysis here could not establish whether HLA type shapes TCRB rearrangement. Among patients, naive, central memory and Treg TCRB repertoires appeared more similar than among healthy donors.

Of the isolated RNA, all was reverse transcribed, and so the sequenced material was expressed TCRB transcripts. Sequencing used immunoSEQ multiplex PCR; TCRdb keeps in-frame clones, though not all of them. The sample includes 310,000 or so clones, around 16% of them seen just once. In all sorted populations, purity surpassed 95%. This CDR3 region has 13 residues. V trimming: 3 bases; J trimming: 9 bases; junction bases outside the gene matches: 6. The V gene's germline CDR1 is SGHTA and CDR2 FQGNSA. Concerning this clone itself: Its antigen is unknown.

This rearrangement joins TRBV7-2 to TRBJ2-5; TRBD1 aligns across 8 bases. The receptor was isolated from a man between 18 and 29 years old with type 1 diabetes. What was sequenced was naive CD4+ T cells from blood. The CDR3 sequence: CASSLGQEQPQYF. The DNA for the CDR3 is TGTGCCAGCAGCTTGGGACAGGAGCAGCCCCAGTACTTC.